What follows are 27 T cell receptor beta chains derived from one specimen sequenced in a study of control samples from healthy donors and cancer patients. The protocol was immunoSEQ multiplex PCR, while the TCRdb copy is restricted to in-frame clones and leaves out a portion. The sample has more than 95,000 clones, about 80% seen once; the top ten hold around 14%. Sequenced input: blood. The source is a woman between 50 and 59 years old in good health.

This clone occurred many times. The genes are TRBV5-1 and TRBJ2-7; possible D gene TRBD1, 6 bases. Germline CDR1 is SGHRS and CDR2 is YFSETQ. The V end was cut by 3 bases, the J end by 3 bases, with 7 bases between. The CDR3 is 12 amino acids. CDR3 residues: CASSSQGYEQYF. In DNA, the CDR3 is TGCGCCAGCAGCTCACAGGGCTACGAGCAGTACTTC.

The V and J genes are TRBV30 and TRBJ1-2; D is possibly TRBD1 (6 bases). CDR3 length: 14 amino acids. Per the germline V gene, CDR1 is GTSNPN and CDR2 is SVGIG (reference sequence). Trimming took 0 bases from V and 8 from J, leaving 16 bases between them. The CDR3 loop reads CAWSVNSQGSGYTF. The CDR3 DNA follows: TGTGCCTGGAGTGTCAATTCCCAGGGGTCGGGCTACACCTTC.

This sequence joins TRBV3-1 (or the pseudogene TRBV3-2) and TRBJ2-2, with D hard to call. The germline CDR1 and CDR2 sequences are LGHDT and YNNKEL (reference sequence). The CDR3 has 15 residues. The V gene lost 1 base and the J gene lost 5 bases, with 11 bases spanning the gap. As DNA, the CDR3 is TGTGCCAGCAGCCAAGGGCACTCTCCAACCGGGGAGCTGTTTTTT. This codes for CASSQGHSPTGELFF.

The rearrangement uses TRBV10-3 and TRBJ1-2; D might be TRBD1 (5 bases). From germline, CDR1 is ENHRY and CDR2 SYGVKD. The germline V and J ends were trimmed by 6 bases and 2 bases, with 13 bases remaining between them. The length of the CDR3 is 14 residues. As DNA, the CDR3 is TGTGCCATCAGGGCGCCGGGGGGGAACTATGGCTACACCTTC. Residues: CAIRAPGGNYGYTF.

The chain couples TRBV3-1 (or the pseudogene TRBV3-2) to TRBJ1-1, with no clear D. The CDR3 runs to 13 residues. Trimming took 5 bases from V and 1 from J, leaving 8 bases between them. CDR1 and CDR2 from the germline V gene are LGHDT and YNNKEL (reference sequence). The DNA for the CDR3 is TGTGCCAGCAGCTCGAACAGGAACACTGAAGCTTTCTTT. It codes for CASSSNRNTEAFF.

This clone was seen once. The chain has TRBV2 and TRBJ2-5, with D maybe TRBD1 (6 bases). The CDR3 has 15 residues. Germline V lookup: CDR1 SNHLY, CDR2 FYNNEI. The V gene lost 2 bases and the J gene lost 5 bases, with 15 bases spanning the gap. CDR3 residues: CASSEYVGAVETQYF. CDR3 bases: TGTGCCAGCAGTGAATACGTGGGGGCGGTTGAGACCCAGTACTTC.

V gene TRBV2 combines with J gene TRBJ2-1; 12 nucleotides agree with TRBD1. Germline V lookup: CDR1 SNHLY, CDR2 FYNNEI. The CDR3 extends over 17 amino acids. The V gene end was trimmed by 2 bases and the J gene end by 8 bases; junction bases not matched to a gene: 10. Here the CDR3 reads CASSELTGTGGGDEQFF. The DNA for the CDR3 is TGTGCCAGCAGTGAACTCACCGGGACAGGGGGCGGGGATGAGCAGTTCTTC. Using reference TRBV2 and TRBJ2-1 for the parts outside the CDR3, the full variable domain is EPEVTQTPSHQVTQMGQEVILRCVPISNHLYFYWYRQILGQKVEFLVSFYNNEISEKSEIFDDQFSVERPDGSNFTLKIRSTKLEDSAMYFCASSELTGTGGGDEQFFGPGTRLTVL.

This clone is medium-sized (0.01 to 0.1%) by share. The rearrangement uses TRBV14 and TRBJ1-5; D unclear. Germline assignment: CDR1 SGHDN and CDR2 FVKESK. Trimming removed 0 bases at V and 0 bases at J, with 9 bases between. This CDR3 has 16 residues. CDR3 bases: TGTGCCAGCAGCCAAGATCAAGGGTATAGCAATCAGCCCCAGCATTTT. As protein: CASSQDQGYSNQPQHF.

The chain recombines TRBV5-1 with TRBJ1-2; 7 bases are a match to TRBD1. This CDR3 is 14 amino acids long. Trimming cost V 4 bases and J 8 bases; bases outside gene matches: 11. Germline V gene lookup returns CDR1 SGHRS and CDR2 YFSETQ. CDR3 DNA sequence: TGCGCCAGCAGCGCCGGACAGGAGGTAGGAGGCTACACCTTC. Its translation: CASSAGQEVGGYTF.

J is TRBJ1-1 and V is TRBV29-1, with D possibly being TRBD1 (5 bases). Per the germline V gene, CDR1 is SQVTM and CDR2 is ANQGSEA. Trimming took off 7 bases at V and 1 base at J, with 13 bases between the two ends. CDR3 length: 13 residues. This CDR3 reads CSARDGRNTEAFF. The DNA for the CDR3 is TGCAGCGCCAGGGACGGACGGAACACTGAAGCTTTCTTT.

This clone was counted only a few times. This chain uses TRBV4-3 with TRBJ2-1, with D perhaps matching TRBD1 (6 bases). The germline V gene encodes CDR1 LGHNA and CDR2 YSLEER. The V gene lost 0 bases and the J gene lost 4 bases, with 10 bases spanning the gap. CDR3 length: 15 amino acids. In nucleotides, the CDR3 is TGCGCCAGCAGCCAAGATACCACAGGGTACAATGAGCAGTTCTTC. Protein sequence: CASSQDTTGYNEQFF.

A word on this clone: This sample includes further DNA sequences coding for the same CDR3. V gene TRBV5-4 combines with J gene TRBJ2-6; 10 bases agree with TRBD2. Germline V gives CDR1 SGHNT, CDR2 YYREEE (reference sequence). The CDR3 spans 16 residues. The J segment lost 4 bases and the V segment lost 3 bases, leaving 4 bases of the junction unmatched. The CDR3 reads CASSWSGGAGANVLTF. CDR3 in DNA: TGTGCCAGCAGCTGGAGCGGGGGGGCGGGGGCCAACGTCCTGACTTTC.

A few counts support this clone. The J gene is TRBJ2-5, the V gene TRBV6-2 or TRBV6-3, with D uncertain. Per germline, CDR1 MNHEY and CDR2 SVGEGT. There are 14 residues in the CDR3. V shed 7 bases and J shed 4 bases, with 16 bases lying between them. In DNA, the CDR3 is TGTGCCAGCAACCCACGGCTGGGCGGAGAGACCCAGTACTTC. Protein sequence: CASNPRLGGETQYF.

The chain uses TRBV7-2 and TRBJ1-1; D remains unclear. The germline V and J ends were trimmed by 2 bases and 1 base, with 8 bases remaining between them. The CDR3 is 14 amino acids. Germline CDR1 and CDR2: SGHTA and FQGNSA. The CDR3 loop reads CASSLWAENTEAFF. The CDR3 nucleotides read TGTGCCAGCAGCTTATGGGCGGAGAACACTGAAGCTTTCTTT.

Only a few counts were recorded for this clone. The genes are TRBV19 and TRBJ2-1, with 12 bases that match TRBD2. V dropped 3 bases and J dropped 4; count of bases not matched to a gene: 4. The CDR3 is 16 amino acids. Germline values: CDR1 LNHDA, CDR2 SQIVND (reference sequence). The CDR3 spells CASSMSSGRGYNEQFF. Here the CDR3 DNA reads TGTGCCAGTAGTATGTCTAGCGGGAGGGGTTACAATGAGCAGTTCTTC.

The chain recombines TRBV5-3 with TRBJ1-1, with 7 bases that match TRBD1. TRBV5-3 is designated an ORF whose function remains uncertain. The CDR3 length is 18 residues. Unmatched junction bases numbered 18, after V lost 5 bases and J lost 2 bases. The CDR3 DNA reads TGTGCCAGAAGACTACAGGGGCCTTACCTTTACTTTAACACTGAAGCTTTCTTT. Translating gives CARRLQGPYLYFNTEAFF.

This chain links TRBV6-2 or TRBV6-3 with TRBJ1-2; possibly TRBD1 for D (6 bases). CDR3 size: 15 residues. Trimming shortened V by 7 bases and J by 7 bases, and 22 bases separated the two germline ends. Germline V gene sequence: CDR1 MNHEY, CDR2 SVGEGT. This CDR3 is CASNPPLRGKGGYTF. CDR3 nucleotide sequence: TGTGCCAGCAACCCCCCCCTAAGGGGGAAGGGTGGCTACACCTTC.

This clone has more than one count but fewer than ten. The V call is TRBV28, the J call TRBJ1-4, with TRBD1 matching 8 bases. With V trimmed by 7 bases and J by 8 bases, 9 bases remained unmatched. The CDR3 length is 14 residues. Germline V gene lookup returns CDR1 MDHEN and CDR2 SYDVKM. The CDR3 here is CASIQNRGYEKLFF. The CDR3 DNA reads TGTGCCAGCATCCAAAACAGGGGGTACGAAAAACTGTTTTTT. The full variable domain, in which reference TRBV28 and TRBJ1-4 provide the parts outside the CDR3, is DVKVTQSSRYLVKRTGEKVFLECVQDMDHENMFWYRQDPGLGLRLIYFSYDVKMKEKGDIPEGYSVSREKKERFSLILESASTNQTSMYLCASIQNRGYEKLFFGSGTQLSVL.

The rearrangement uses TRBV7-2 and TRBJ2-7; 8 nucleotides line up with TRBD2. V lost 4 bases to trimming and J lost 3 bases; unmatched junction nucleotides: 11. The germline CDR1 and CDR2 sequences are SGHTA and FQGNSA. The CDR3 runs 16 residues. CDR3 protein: CASSSWASGGVYEQYF. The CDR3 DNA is TGTGCCAGCAGCTCGTGGGCCAGCGGGGGTGTCTACGAGCAGTACTTC.

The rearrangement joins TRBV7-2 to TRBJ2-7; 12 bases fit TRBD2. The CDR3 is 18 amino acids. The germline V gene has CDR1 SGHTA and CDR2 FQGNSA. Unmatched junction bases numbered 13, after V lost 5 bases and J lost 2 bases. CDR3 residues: CASSLRTSGNRITYEQYF. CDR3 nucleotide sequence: TGTGCCAGCAGCCTCCGGACTAGCGGGAACCGTATAACCTACGAGCAGTACTTC.

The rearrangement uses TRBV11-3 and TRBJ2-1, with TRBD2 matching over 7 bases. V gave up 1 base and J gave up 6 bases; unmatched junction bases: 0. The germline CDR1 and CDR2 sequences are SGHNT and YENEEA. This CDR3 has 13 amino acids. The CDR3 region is CASSLGGSNEQFF. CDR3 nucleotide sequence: TGTGCCAGCAGCTTAGGCGGGAGCAATGAGCAGTTCTTC.

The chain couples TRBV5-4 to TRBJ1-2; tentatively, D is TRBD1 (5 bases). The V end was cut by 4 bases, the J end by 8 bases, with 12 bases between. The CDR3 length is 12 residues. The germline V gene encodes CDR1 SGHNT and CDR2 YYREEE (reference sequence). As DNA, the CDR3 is TGTGCCAGCAGCGCAACAGGAGCCGGCTACACCTTC. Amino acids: CASSATGAGYTF.

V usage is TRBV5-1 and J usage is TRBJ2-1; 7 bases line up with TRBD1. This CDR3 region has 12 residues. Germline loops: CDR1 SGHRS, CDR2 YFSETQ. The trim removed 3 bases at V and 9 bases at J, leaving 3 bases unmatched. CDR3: CASSSTGIEQFF. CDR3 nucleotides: TGCGCCAGCAGCTCGACAGGGATTGAGCAGTTCTTC.

The CDR3 DNA reads TGCGCCAGCAGCTTGTCTGGAAGAACTAATGAAAAACTGTTTTTT. Amino acid sequence: CASSLSGRTNEKLFF. The J gene is TRBJ1-4, the V gene TRBV5-1; D gene ambiguous. Germline loops: CDR1 SGHRS, CDR2 YFSETQ. V gave up 1 base and J gave up 1 base, with 8 bases separating them. This CDR3 comprises 15 residues.

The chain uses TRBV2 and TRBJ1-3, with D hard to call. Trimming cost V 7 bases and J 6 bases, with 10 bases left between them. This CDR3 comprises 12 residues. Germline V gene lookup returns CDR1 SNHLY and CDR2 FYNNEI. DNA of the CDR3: TGTGCCAGCATTGGAGGGTTAAACACCATATATTTT. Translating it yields CASIGGLNTIYF.

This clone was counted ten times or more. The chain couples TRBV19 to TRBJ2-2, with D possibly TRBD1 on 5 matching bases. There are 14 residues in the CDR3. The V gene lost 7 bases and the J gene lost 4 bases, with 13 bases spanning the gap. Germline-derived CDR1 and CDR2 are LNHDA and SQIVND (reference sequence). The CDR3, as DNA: TGTGCCAGTATCCCGGACATAGTCACCGGGGAGCTGTTTTTT. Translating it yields CASIPDIVTGELFF.

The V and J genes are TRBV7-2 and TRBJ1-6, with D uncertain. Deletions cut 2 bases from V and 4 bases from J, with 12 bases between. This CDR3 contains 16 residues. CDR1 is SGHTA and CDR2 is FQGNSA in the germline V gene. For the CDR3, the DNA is TGTGCCAGCAGCTTACGGGCAGGTGTTTATAATTCACCCCTCCACTTT. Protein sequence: CASSLRAGVYNSPLHF.